The clone carrying this TCR beta chain was seen many times. What it binds is unknown. This record belongs to a study of neurological immune-mediated disorders. Study results and limitations: HTLV-1-associated myelopathy had the most TCR clonal expansion, while multiple sclerosis had the least, a level that fell below healthy controls.

The CDR3 is 14 residues long. V gave up 3 bases and J gave up 5 bases; unmatched junction bases: 7. The germline V gene has CDR1 SGDLS and CDR2 YYNGEE. cDNA was made by 5'RACE with 10-nucleotide random UMIs. MiXCR was run by TCRdb on the 5' RACE reads, yielding one entry per CDR3 protein. The data contain roughly 19,000 distinct CDR3 sequences, roughly 15% of them seen just once; the ten biggest clones take up roughly 15%. For the unsorted libraries, 2 million PBMCs stored at -80 C served as input. Sequencing was done on a sample of PBMCs. The clonotype comes from a female donor with HTLV-1-associated myelopathy (HAM/TSP). This sequence joins TRBV9 and TRBJ2-7, with 8 positions matching TRBD1. The chain's CDR3 is CASSGGQALDEQYF. Written as DNA, the CDR3 is TGTGCCAGCAGCGGGGGACAGGCCTTAGACGAGCAGTACTTC.